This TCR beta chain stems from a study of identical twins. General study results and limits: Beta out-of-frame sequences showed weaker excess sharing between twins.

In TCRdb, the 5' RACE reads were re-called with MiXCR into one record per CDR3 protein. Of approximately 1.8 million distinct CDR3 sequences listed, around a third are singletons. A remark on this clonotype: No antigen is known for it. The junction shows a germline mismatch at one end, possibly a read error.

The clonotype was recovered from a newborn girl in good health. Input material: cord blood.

In DNA form, the CDR3 reads TGTGCCAGCAGCCAAGACCCCACCTTAAATCGGCCCCAGCATTTT. It yields the protein CASSQDPTLNRPQHF. The chain carries TRBV4-2 and TRBJ1-5; D gene ambiguous. CDR3 size: 15 residues. Germline V gene data show CDR1 as LGHNA and CDR2 as YNFKEQ.